Listed below are T cell receptor beta chains from one sample, sequenced in a study of T-cell memory formation after mild COVID-19. TCRdb itself ran the 5' RACE reads through MiXCR, one entry per CDR3 protein. Of a few hundred thousand distinct CDR3 sequences in the sample, approximately 21% were seen once. Input material: PBMCs or a T cell subset sorted from them (not recorded which). Receptors were obtained from an adult woman who had mild COVID-19 (a few samples of this study predate the infection). Cell type and time point are not known. Both conserved end residues are part of each CDR3. The D gene is left open where the match is weak. The size field is filled for only some rows; it gives once, few, many or a size class.

CDR3aa	CDR3nt	len	v_gene	j_gene	d_gene	abundance
CASSPGREQYF	TGTGCCAGCAGCCCTGGGAGGGAGCAGTACTTC	11	TRBV7-9	TRBJ2-7	NA	many
CASSSRDSNEQFF	TGTGCCAGCAGCTCCCGGGACAGTAATGAGCAGTTCTTC	13	TRBV7-9	TRBJ2-1	TRBD1	few
CASSWTGTTYEQYF	TGCGCCAGCAGCTGGACCGGGACTACCTACGAGCAGTACTTC	14	TRBV5-1	TRBJ2-7	TRBD2	NA
CATSWGTEAFF	TGTGCCACCAGTTGGGGGACTGAAGCTTTCTTT	11	TRBV15	TRBJ1-1	NA	few
CSARGGLNGELVF	TGCAGTGCTAGAGGAGGGTTAAACGGGGAGCTGGTTTTT	13	TRBV20-1	TRBJ2-2	NA	once
CASSLAYGRTGPADTQYF	TGCGCCAGCAGCTTGGCCTACGGAAGGACAGGCCCGGCGGATACGCAGTATTTT	18	TRBV5-1	TRBJ2-3	TRBD1	few
CSARDRGTAQYF	TGCAGTGCTAGAGATCGGGGGACTGCGCAGTATTTT	12	TRBV20-1	TRBJ2-3	NA	NA
CASSGTLDTQYF	TGCGCCAGCAGCGGTACCCTGGATACGCAGTATTTT	12	TRBV5-1	TRBJ2-3	NA	NA
CATASAPHRVNEQFF	TGTGCGACGGCAAGCGCCCCCCACAGGGTCAATGAGCAGTTCTTC	15	TRBV7-3	TRBJ2-1	NA	few
CSVEDLPGGAFF	TGCAGCGTTGAAGACCTACCAGGGGGGGCTTTCTTT	12	TRBV29-1	TRBJ1-1	TRBD1	NA